Sequencing of this T cell receptor beta chain was carried out in a study of T cell repertoires in aging, cancer and after chemotherapy. Study-level background: Donors were grouped into six age bands spanning 30 or younger through 70 or older.

The template was genomic DNA from peripheral blood, not RNA. Germline V gene data show CDR1 as KGHSH and CDR2 as LQKENI. V dropped 4 bases and J dropped 0; count of bases not matched to a gene: 6. CDR3 length equals 15 residues. TRB rearrangements spanning V, D and J were amplified using mixed TRB-A/B primers. TCRdb redid the calling of the multiplex PCR reads with MiXCR, one entry per CDR3 protein. Of 10,000 to 15,000 distinct CDR3 sequences listed, less than 40% are singletons. With respect to this clonotype: The antigen remains undetermined.

General observations from the study: Median generation probability rose over the chemotherapy interval in each cancer cohort, suggesting rebound thymic output. Compared with age-matched healthy donors, untreated hematological or solid cancer patients showed higher blood TCR clonality. In cancer patients, declining TCR diversity with age involved lost richness and lost evenness.

Material: blood. This sequence joins TRBV18 and TRBJ2-7; 7 nucleotides agree with TRBD1. The TCR was taken from a human donor in good health. The donor label of this sample is uncertain. CDR3 sequence (DNA): TGTGCCAGCTCACAGACAGGGCTAAACTCCTACGAGCAGTACTTC. Its protein is CASSQTGLNSYEQYF.